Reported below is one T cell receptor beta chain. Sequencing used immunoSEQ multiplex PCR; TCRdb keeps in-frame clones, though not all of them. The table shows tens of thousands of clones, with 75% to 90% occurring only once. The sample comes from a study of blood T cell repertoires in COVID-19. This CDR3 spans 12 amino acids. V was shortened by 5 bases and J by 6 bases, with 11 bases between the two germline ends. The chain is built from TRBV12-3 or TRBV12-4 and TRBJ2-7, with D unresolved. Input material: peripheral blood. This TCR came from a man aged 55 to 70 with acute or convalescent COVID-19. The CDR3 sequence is CASSRMAGEQYF. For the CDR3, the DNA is TGTGCCAGCAGTCGCATGGCTGGCGAGCAGTACTTC.